Listed below are T cell receptor beta chains from one sample, sequenced in a study of CD8+ T cells in alopecia areata. Repertoires were generated with immunoSEQ multiplex PCR, while TCRdb's copy carries only in-frame clones and drops some. The table records around 100,000 clones, less than 60% of them present only once. The material was CD4+ T cells sorted from blood, obtained at week 24, from a patient treated with tofacitinib. Receptors originate from a human donor with alopecia areata. Each CDR3 is given with its conserved first and last residue. Fields, in order: J gene, V gene, D gene, clone size, CDR3 protein, CDR3 DNA. D genes are given only for firm matches. Clone sizes are given selectively: once, few, many, or a class where the clone is expanded.

>TRBJ1-5|TRBV6-5|TRBD1|-
CASSSRTGGNQPQHF
TGTGCCAGCAGTTCCCGGACAGGGGGAAATCAGCCCCAGCATTTT
>TRBJ2-2|TRBV13|-|-
CASSLGSLTTGELFF
TGTGCCAGCAGCTTAGGTTCCTTAACCACCGGGGAGCTGTTTTTT
>TRBJ2-4|TRBV2|-|-
CASSVKGDIQYF
TGTGCCAGCAGTGTGAAGGGGGACATTCAGTACTTC
>TRBJ2-3|TRBV6-5|-|few
CASTQGQGLSDTQYF
TGTGCCAGCACCCAGGGCCAGGGCTTATCAGATACGCAGTATTTT
>TRBJ1-2|TRBV15|-|-
CATSRDGETKEAYGYTF
TGTGCCACCAGCAGAGATGGGGAGACGAAAGAAGCCTATGGCTACACCTTC
>TRBJ2-2|TRBV29-1|-|-
CSVRWGHNTGELFF
TGCAGCGTTCGGTGGGGGCACAACACCGGGGAGCTGTTTTTT
>TRBJ2-5|TRBV7-2|TRBD1|-
CASSPGTGYQETQYF
TGTGCCAGCAGTCCCGGGACAGGGTACCAAGAGACCCAGTACTTC
>TRBJ2-7|TRBV2|TRBD1|-
CASMRQGHNEQYF
TGTGCCAGCATGAGACAGGGTCACAACGAGCAGTACTTC
>TRBJ2-6|TRBV5-1|-|-
CASSPEGGGWNGANVLTF
TGCGCCAGCAGCCCCGAAGGTGGGGGCTGGAATGGGGCCAACGTCCTGACTTTC
>TRBJ1-2|TRBV15|-|few
CATSTDRNYGYTF
TGTGCCACCAGCACAGACCGGAACTATGGCTACACCTTC
>TRBJ2-7|TRBV7-2|TRBD1|-
CASSFAGTGGAAKYF
TGTGCCAGCAGCTTCGCCGGGACAGGGGGCGCCGCGAAGTACTTC
>TRBJ2-5|TRBV11-2|-|-
CASSLGREETQYF
TGTGCCAGCAGCTTAGGGAGGGAAGAGACCCAGTACTTC
>TRBJ2-3|TRBV29-1|-|few
CSVEVLARTDTQYF
TGCAGCGTTGAGGTGCTAGCCCGCACAGATACGCAGTATTTT
>TRBJ1-5|TRBV29-1|TRBD1|-
CSVAFTGDLNQPQHF
TGCAGCGTGGCCTTCACAGGGGACCTAAATCAGCCCCAGCATTTT
>TRBJ2-5|TRBV18|-|few
CASSPNGQKETQYF
TGTGCCAGCTCACCTAACGGACAGAAAGAGACCCAGTACTTC
>TRBJ2-1|TRBV18|-|-
CASSPRLDEQFF
TGTGCCAGCTCACCACGTCTTGATGAGCAGTTCTTC
>TRBJ2-3|TRBV10-3|-|-
CAISGSTDTQYF
TGTGCCATCAGTGGGAGCACAGATACGCAGTATTTT
>TRBJ2-1|TRBV10-3|TRBD2|few
CAIRGDPYNEQFF
TGTGCCATCCGGGGGGATCCCTACAATGAGCAGTTCTTC
>TRBJ2-3|TRBV6-5|-|-
CASSANSGLADTQYF
TGTGCCAGCAGTGCCAACTCAGGGTTGGCAGATACGCAGTATTTT
>TRBJ2-3|TRBV2|TRBD2|once
CASSASGGSTDTQYF
TGTGCCAGCAGTGCTAGCGGGGGCAGCACAGATACGCAGTATTTT
>TRBJ2-2|TRBV5-6|-|-
CASSFGDVTGELFF
TGTGCCAGCAGCTTCGGAGATGTAACCGGGGAGCTGTTTTTT
>TRBJ2-7|TRBV15|-|-
CATSRDLSDRAGGTWQYF
TGTGCCACCAGCAGAGATCTTTCAGACAGGGCGGGGGGCACCTGGCAGTACTTC
>TRBJ2-1|TRBV29-1|-|few
CSVGGPTSNEQFF
TGCAGCGTTGGGGGCCCGACTAGCAATGAGCAGTTCTTC
>TRBJ1-2|TRBV7-2|-|-
CASSLSNRGYTF
TGTGCCAGCAGCTTATCAAATCGGGGCTACACCTTC
>TRBJ2-1|TRBV11-2|TRBD2|few
CASSLQRGGEQFF
TGTGCCAGCAGCCTTCAGCGGGGTGGTGAGCAGTTCTTC
>TRBJ2-5|TRBV30|TRBD1|-
CATDRGGETQYF
TGTGCGACGGACAGGGGGGGAGAGACCCAGTACTTC
>TRBJ2-5|TRBV27|-|-
CASSLSPGREETQYF
TGTGCCAGCAGTTTATCGCCAGGGAGAGAAGAGACCCAGTACTTC
>TRBJ2-7|TRBV6-5|TRBD2|-
CATQRLAGFYEQYF
TGTGCCACCCAAAGACTAGCGGGATTCTACGAGCAGTACTTC
>TRBJ2-1|TRBV4-1|TRBD2|-
CASSQGGASGAQYNEQFF
TGCGCCAGCAGCCAAGGTGGGGCTAGCGGGGCGCAATACAATGAGCAGTTCTTC
>TRBJ1-5|TRBV19|-|-
CASSILEFQPQHF
TGTGCCAGTAGTATATTGGAGTTTCAGCCCCAGCATTTT
>TRBJ1-1|TRBV30|-|-
CAWSAQAGWAFF
TGTGCCTGGAGTGCGCAGGCTGGTTGGGCTTTCTTT
>TRBJ1-4|TRBV7-2|-|-
CASREQGNLFF
TGTGCCAGCAGGGAACAGGGAAATCTGTTTTTT
>TRBJ2-2|TRBV2|-|few
CASSEALRGSGELFF
TGTGCCAGCAGTGAAGCGCTTCGGGGCAGCGGGGAGCTGTTTTTT
>TRBJ1-2|TRBV6-5|TRBD1|-
CASRGQGQGYGYTF
TGTGCCAGCAGAGGACAGGGTCAGGGCTATGGCTACACCTTC
>TRBJ1-4|TRBV2|-|-
CASSEWGSGEKLFF
TGTGCCAGCAGTGAATGGGGGAGTGGCGAAAAACTGTTTTTT
>TRBJ2-6|TRBV6-1|-|-
CASSPIGTGANVLTF
TGTGCCAGCAGCCCCATTGGGACTGGGGCCAACGTCCTGACTTTC
>TRBJ1-5|TRBV7-8|-|-
CASTTYRGDQPQHF
TGTGCCAGCACCACTTATAGGGGCGATCAGCCCCAGCATTTT
>TRBJ2-5|TRBV30|-|-
CASTRQGRETQYF
TGTGCCTCAACTCGGCAGGGGAGAGAGACCCAGTACTTC
>TRBJ1-1|TRBV30|-|few
CAWSPKGNTEAFF
TGTGCCTGGAGTCCTAAGGGGAACACTGAAGCTTTCTTT
>TRBJ1-2|TRBV29-1|-|-
CSVGSVYGYTF
TGCAGCGTTGGAAGCGTCTATGGCTACACCTTC
>TRBJ1-6|TRBV6-5|-|-
CASSYLRGNSPLHF
TGTGCCAGCAGTTACCTAAGGGGAAATTCACCCCTCCACTTT
>TRBJ1-2|TRBV4-2|-|-
CASSQVDGAYGYTF
TGTGCCAGCAGCCAAGTGGACGGAGCCTATGGCTACACCTTC